This TCR beta chain came from a study of T cells in Graves' hyperthyroidism and ophthalmopathy. The CDR3 is made up of 17 amino acids. Germline V gene sequence: CDR1 DFQATT, CDR2 SNEGSKA (reference sequence). Trimming at V came to 0 bases and at J to 3 bases, leaving 5 bases not matched to a gene. Ophthalmopathy patients showed a Clinical Activity Score of at least 3, NOSPECS grade of at least 4 and duration under 3 months. The TCR beta CDR3 regions underwent amplification using RNA transcripts as the source. Primed by the HTBI set, a first-round RT-PCR was run on the TCR CDR3. MiXCR was run by TCRdb on the multiplex PCR reads, yielding one entry per CDR3 protein. The table includes some 490,000 distinct CDR3 sequences, around 15% detected once.

Sample: blood. This TCR derives from a woman between 25 and 40 years old with Graves' ophthalmopathy. The chain joins TRBV20-1 to TRBJ2-1; 13 bases map to TRBD2. In DNA, the CDR3 is TGCAGTGCTAGAGATTCAAGGACTAGCGGGAGCTACAATGAGCAGTTCTTC. It yields the protein CSARDSRTSGSYNEQFF.